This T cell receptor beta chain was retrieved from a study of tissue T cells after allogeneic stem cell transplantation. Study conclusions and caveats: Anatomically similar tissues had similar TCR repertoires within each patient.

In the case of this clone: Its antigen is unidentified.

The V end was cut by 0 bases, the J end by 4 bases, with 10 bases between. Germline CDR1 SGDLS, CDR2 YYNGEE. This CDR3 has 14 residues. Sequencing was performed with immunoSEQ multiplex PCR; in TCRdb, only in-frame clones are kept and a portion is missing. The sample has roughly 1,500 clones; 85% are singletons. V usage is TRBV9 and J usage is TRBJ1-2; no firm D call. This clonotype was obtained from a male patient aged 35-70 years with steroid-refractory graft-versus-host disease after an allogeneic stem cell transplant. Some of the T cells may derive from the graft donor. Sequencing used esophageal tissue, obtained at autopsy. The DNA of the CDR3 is TGTGCCAGCAGCGTAGACGGGATGAGCTATGGCTACACCTTC. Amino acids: CASSVDGMSYGYTF.